The entry below describes one T cell receptor (beta chain). Germline V gives CDR1 GTSNPN, CDR2 SVGIG (reference sequence). V lost 1 base to trimming and J lost 4 bases; unmatched junction nucleotides: 1. The CDR3 length is 13 residues. The authors' processing: From reference gene primer amplification, estimates of nucleated cell counts were derived. The method was immunoSEQ multiplex PCR; TCRdb's version includes in-frame clones alone and lacks a portion of them. The V and J calls and clone size are taken from that table; D and trimming were inferred from the DNA. This table has roughly 140,000 clones, 80% appearing once. These data are taken from a study of blood T cell repertoires in COVID-19. Turning to the study itself: The United States, Italy and Spain provided the acute and convalescent COVID-19 samples. In each case, the material was cDNA or gDNA derived from T cells, B-cell-depleted T cells, or PBMCs.

The source material was peripheral blood. The rearrangement joins TRBV30 to TRBJ1-1; 9 bases are a match to TRBD1. The TCR sequence derives from a man aged 70-80 years who had recovered from COVID-19. The CDR3 coding sequence is TGTGCCTGGAGTGACAGGGGGCCCACTGAAGCTTTCTTT. It is translated as CAWSDRGPTEAFF.